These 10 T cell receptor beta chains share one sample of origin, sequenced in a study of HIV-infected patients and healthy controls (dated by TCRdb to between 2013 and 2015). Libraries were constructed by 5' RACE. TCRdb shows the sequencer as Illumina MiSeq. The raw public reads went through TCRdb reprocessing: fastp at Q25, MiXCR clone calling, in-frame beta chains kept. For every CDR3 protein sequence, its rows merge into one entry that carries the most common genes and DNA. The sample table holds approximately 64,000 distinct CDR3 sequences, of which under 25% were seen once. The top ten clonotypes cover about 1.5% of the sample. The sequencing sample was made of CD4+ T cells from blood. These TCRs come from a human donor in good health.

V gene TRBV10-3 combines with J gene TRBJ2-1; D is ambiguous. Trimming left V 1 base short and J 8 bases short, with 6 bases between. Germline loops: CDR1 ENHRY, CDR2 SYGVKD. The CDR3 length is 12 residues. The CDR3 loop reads CAISELGYEQFF. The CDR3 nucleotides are TGTGCCATCAGTGAGTTGGGGTATGAGCAGTTCTTC.

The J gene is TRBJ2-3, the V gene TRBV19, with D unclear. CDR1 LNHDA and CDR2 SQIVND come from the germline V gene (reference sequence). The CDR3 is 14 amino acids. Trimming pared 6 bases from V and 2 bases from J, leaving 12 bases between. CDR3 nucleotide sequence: TGTGCCAGTAGCGAAGCCTTTTCCACAGATACGCAGTATTTT. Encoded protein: CASSEAFSTDTQYF.

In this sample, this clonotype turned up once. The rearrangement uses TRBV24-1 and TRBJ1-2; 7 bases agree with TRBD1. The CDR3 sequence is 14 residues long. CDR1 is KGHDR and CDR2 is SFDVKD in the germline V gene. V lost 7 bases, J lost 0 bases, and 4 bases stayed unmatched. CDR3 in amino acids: CATSGTDANYGYTF. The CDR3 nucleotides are TGTGCCACCAGCGGGACAGATGCTAACTATGGCTACACCTTC.

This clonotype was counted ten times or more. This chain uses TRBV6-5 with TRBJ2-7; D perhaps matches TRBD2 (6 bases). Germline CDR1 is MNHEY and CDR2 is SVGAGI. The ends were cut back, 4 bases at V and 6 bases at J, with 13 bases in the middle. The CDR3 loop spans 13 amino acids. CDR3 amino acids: CASSSLVGGEQYF. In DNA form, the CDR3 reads TGTGCCAGCAGTTCACTCGTGGGGGGCGAGCAGTACTTC.

The CDR3 is CASNPGWDRGYNEQFF. The DNA for the CDR3 is TGTGCCAGCAACCCCGGTTGGGACAGGGGATACAATGAGCAGTTCTTC. The chain is built from TRBV7-9 and TRBJ2-1; TRBD1 matches at 10 bases. The CDR3 length is 16 residues. Germline loops: CDR1 SEHNR, CDR2 FQNEAQ (reference sequence). Losses at the gene ends were 7 bases for V and 4 bases for J; bases not matched to a gene: 10.

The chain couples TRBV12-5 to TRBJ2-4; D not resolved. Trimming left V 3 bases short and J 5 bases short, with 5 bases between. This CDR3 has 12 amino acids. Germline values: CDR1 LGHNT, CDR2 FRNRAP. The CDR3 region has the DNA TGTGCTAGTGGTTTTAAGGAAAACATTCAGTACTTC. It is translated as CASGFKENIQYF.

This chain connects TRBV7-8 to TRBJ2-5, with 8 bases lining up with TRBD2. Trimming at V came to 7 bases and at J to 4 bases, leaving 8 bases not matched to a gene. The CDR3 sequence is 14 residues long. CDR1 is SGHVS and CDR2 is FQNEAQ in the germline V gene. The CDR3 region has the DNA TGTGCCAGCACCTTTAGCGGGATGTCAGAGACCCAGTACTTC. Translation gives CASTFSGMSETQYF. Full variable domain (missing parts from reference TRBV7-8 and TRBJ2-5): GAGVSQSPRYKVAKRGQDVALRCDPISGHVSLFWYQQALGQGPEFLTYFQNEAQLDKSGLPSDRFFAERPEGSVSTLKIQRTQQEDSAVYLCASTFSGMSETQYFGPGTRLLVL.

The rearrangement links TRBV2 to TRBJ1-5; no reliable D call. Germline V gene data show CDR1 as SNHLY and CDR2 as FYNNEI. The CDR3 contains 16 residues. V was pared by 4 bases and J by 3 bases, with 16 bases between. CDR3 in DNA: TGTGCCAGCAGTGGTGTTGGGCTGAACCTCAATCAGCCCCAGCATTTT. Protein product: CASSGVGLNLNQPQHF.

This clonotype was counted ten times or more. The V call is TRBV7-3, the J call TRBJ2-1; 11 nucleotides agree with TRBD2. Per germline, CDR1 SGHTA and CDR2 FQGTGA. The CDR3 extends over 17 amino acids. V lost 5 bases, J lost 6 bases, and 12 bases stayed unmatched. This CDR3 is CASSPTSNSGRANEQFF. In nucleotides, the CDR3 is TGTGCCAGCAGCCCGACCTCCAATAGCGGGAGGGCCAATGAGCAGTTCTTC.

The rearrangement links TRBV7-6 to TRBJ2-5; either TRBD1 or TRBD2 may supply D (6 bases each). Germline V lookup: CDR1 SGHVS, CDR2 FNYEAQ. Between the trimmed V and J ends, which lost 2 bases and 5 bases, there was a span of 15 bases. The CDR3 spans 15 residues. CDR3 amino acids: CASSLRGQGFETQYF. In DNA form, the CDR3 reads TGTGCCAGCAGCTTACGGGGGCAGGGTTTTGAGACCCAGTACTTC.